The 3 T cell receptor beta chains below come from one sample, sequenced in a study of cytomegalovirus exposure and HLA in healthy donors. This PCR relied on a set of 60 Vbeta primers and 13 Jbeta primers. Only in-frame clones appear in the TCRdb table, and some are missing; sequencing was by immunoSEQ multiplex PCR. The sample lists about 130,000 clones; around 78% were seen once. The specimen was PBMCs. The receptors come from a man younger than 35 in good health and CMV-seropositive.

This clone was found a few times. The chain carries TRBV5-6 and TRBJ1-6; 9 bases are a match to TRBD1. In germline, CDR1 is SGHDT, CDR2 YYEEEE. Trimming removed 3 bases from V and 10 bases from J; junction bases left unmatched: 20. The CDR3 extends over 19 amino acids. The CDR3 region has the DNA TGTGCCAGCAGCTACCGGGACAGGGCTTTCTCCATGTTGAGGTCACCCCTCCACTTT. It translates to CASSYRDRAFSMLRSPLHF.

This chain uses TRBV27 with TRBJ2-1, with 7 bases aligning to TRBD2. CDR3 length equals 15 residues. Looked up from germline, CDR1 is MNHEY and CDR2 is SMNVEV (reference sequence). Trimming took 5 bases from V and 7 from J; bases not matched to a gene: 11. CDR3 amino acids: CASSGSGTTVNEQFF. In DNA, the CDR3 is TGTGCCAGCAGTGGCTCCGGGACTACGGTGAATGAGCAGTTCTTC.

The rearrangement links TRBV6-6 to TRBJ2-3; D is perhaps TRBD1 (6 bases). The ends were cut back, 10 bases at V and 3 bases at J, with 14 bases in the middle. The CDR3 has 13 residues. CDR1 is MNHNY and CDR2 is SVGAGI in the germline V gene (reference sequence). The DNA for the CDR3 is TGTGCCACAATACAGGGTGGTACAGATACGCAGTATTTT. Residues: CATIQGGTDTQYF.